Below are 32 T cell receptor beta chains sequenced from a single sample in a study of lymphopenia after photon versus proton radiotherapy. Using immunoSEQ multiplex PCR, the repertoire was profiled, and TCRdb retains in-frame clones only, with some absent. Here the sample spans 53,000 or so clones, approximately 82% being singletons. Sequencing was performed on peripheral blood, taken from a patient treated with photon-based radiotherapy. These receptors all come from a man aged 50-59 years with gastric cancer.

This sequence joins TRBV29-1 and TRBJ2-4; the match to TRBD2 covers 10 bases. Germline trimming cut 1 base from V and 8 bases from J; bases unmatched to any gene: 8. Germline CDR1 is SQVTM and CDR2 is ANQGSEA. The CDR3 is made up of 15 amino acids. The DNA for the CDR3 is TGCAGCGTTGAAGGGACTAGCGGCTTGGTGTACATTCAGTACTTC. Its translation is CSVEGTSGLVYIQYF.

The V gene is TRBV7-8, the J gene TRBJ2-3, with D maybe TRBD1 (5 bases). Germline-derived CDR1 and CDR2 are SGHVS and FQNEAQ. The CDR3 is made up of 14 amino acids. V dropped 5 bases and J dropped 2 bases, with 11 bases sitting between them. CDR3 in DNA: TGTGCCAGCAGCAAAGAGACAGCCACAGATACGCAGTATTTT. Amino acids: CASSKETATDTQYF.

The CDR3 DNA reads as TGTGCCAGCAGTGAAACGGGAAGGGGGGATACGCAGTATTTT. It codes for CASSETGRGDTQYF. This chain joins TRBV25-1 and TRBJ2-3, with D possibly matching TRBD1 (6 bases). This CDR3 comprises 14 residues. The germline V and J ends were trimmed by 2 bases and 6 bases, with 12 bases remaining between them. Germline CDR1 MGHDK, CDR2 SYGVNS.

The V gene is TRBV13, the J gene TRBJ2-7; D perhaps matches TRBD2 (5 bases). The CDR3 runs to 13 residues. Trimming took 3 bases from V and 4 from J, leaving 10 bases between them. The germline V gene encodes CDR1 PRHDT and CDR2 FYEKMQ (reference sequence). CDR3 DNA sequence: TGTGCCAGCAGCTTCTTGCGGGCTTACGAGCAGTACTTC. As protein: CASSFLRAYEQYF.

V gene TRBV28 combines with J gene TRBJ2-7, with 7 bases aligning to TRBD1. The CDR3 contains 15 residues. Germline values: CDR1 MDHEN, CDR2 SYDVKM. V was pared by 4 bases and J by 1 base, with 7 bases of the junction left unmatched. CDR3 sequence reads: CASSYEAGGSYEQYF. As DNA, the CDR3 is TGTGCCAGCAGTTACGAAGCAGGGGGTTCCTACGAGCAGTACTTC.

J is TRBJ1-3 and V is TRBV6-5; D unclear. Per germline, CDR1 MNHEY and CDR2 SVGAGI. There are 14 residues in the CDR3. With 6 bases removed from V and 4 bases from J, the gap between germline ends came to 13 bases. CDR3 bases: TGTGCCAGCAGCCAGGACCCGCGGGGAAACACCATATATTTT. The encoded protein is CASSQDPRGNTIYF.

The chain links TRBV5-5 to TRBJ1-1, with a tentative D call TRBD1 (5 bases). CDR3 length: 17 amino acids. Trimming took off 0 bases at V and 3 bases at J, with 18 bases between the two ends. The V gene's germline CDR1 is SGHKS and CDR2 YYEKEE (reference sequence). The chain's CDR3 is CASSLGVGVGEDTEAFF. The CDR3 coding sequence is TGTGCCAGCAGCTTGGGCGTAGGGGTTGGAGAGGACACTGAAGCTTTCTTT.

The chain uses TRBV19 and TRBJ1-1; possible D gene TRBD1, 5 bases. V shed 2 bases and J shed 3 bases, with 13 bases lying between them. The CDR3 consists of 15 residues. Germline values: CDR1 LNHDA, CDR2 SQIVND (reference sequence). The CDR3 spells CASSIFGGWDTEAFF. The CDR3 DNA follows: TGTGCCAGTAGTATATTCGGGGGATGGGACACTGAAGCTTTCTTT.

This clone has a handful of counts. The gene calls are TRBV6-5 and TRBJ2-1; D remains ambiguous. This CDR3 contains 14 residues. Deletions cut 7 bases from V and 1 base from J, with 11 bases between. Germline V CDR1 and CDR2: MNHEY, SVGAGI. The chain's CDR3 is CASNSAVSYNEQFF. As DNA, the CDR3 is TGTGCCAGCAACTCGGCGGTGTCCTACAATGAGCAGTTCTTC.

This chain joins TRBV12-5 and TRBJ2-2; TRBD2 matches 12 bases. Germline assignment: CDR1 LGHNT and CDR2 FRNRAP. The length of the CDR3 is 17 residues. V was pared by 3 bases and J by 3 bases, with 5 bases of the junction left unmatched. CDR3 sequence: CASGFSASGRDTGELFF. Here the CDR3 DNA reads TGTGCTAGTGGTTTCTCCGCTAGCGGGAGGGACACCGGGGAGCTGTTTTTT.

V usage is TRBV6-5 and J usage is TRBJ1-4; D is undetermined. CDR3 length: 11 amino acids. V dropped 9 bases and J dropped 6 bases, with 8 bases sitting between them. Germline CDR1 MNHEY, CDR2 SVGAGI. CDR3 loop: CARKGDEKLFF. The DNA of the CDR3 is TGTGCCAGAAAAGGAGATGAAAAACTGTTTTTT.

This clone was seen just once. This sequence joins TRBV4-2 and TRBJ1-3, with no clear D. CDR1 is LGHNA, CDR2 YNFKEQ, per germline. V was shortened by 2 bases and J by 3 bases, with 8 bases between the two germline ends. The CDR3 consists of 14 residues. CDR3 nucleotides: TGTGCCAGCAGCCAACCCAATAGTGGAAACACCATATATTTT. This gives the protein CASSQPNSGNTIYF.

CDR3 region: CASSQTGGGSYEQYF. As DNA, the CDR3 is TGTGCCAGCAGCCAAACAGGGGGGGGATCCTACGAGCAGTACTTC. The V call is TRBV4-2, the J call TRBJ2-7; maybe TRBD1 (8 bases). The CDR3 covers 15 residues. CDR1 and CDR2 (germline): LGHNA, YNFKEQ. V was clipped by 2 bases and J by 1 base, with 12 bases between them.

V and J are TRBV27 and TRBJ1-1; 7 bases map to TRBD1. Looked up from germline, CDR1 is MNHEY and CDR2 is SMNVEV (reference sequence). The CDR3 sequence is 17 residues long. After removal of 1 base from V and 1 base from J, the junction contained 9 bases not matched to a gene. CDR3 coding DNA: TGTGCCAGCAGTTTATGGGGGACAGTGTCACGGAACACTGAAGCTTTCTTT. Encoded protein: CASSLWGTVSRNTEAFF.

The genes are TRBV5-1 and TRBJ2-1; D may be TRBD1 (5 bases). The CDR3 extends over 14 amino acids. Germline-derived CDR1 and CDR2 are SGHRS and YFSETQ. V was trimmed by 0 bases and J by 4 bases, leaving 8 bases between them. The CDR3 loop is CASSLASGYNEQFF. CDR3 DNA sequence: TGCGCCAGCAGCTTGGCATCAGGGTACAATGAGCAGTTCTTC.

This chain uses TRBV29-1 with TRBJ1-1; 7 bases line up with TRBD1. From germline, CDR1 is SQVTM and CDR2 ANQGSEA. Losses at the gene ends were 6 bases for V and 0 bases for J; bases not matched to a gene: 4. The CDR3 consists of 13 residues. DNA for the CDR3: TGCAGCGTGGAGGGACAGATGAACACTGAAGCTTTCTTT. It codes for CSVEGQMNTEAFF. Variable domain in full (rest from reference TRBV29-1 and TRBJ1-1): SAVISQKPSRDICQRGTSLTIQCQVDSQVTMMFWYRQQPGQSLTLIATANQGSEATYESGFVIDKFPISRPNLTFSTLTVSNMSPEDSSIYLCSVEGQMNTEAFFGQGTRLTVV.

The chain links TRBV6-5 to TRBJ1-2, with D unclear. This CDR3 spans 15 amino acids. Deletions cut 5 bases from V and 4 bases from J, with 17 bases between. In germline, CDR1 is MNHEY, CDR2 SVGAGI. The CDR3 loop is CASSNLGSRAYGYTF. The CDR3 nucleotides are TGTGCCAGCAGTAACCTCGGTTCGAGGGCCTATGGCTACACCTTC.

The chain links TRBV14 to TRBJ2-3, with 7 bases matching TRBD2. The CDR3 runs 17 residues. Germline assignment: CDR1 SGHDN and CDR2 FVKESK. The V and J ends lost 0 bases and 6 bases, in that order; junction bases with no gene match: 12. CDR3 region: CASSQDLAGSGWDTQYF. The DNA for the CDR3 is TGTGCCAGCAGCCAAGATTTAGCGGGTTCGGGATGGGATACGCAGTATTTT.

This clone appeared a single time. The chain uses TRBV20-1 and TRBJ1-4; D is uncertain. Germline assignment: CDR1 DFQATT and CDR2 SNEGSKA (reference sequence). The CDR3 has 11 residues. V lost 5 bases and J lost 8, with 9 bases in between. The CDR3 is CSAEAGEKLFF. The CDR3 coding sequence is TGCAGTGCTGAGGCGGGCGAAAAACTGTTTTTT.

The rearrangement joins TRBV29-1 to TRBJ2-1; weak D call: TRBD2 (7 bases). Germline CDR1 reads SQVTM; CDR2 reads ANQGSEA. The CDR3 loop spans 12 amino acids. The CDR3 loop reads CGGGSYYNEQFF. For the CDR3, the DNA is TGCGGCGGGGGCTCCTACTACAATGAGCAGTTCTTC.

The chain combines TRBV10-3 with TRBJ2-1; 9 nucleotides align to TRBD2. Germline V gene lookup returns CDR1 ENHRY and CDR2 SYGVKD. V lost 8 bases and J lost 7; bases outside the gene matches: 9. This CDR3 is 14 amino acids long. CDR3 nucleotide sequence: TGTGCCATCGGGGCGGGAGGGGCCGGAAATGAGCAGTTCTTC. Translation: CAIGAGGAGNEQFF.

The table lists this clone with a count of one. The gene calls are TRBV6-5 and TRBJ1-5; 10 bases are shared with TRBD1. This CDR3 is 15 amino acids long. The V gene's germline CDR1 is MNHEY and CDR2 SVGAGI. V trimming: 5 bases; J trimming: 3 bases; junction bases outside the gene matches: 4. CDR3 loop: CASSRGTGDNQPQHF. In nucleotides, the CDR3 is TGTGCCAGCAGTCGCGGGACAGGGGACAATCAGCCCCAGCATTTT.

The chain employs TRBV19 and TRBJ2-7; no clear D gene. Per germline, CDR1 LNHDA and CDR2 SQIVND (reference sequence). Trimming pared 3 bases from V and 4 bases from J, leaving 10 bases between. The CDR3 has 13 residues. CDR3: CASSIANEYEQYF. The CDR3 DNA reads TGTGCCAGTAGTATCGCAAACGAATACGAGCAGTACTTC.

DNA of the CDR3: TGTGCCAGCAGTTTAAGCACGAGTGGAAGGGAGCAGTTCTTC. It codes for CASSLSTSGREQFF. The chain is built from TRBV27 and TRBJ2-1; D gene ambiguous. V was clipped by 2 bases and J by 10 bases, with 15 bases between them. Germline CDR1 is MNHEY and CDR2 is SMNVEV (reference sequence). The CDR3 loop spans 14 amino acids.

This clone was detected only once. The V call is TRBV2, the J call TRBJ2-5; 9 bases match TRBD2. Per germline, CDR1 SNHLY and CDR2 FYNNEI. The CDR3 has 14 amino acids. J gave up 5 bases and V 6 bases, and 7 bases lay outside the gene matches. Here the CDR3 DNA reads TGTGCCAGCAGCGCTAGCGGGACTTCCGAGACCCAGTACTTC. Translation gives CASSASGTSETQYF.

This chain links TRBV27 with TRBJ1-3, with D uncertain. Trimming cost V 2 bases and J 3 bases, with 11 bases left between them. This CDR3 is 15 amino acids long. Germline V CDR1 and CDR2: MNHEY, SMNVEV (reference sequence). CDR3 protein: CASSLSLGFGNTIYF. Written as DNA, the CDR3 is TGTGCCAGCAGTTTAAGCTTGGGATTTGGAAACACCATATATTTT.

CDR3 loop: CASSQSPGYGTGELFF. For the CDR3, the DNA is TGTGCCAGCAGCCAAAGCCCGGGATATGGCACCGGGGAGCTGTTTTTT. The V gene is TRBV4-2, the J gene TRBJ2-2, with a possible D match to TRBD2 (5 bases). The germline V and J ends were trimmed by 2 bases and 4 bases, with 14 bases remaining between them. This CDR3 contains 16 residues. CDR1 is LGHNA, CDR2 YNFKEQ, per germline.

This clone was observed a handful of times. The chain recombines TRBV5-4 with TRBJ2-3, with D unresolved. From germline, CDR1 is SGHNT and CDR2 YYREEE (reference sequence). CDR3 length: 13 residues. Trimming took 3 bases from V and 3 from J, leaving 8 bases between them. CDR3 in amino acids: CASSSILTDTQYF. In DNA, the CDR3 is TGTGCCAGCAGCTCCATCCTAACAGATACGCAGTATTTT. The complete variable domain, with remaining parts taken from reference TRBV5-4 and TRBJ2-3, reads ETGVTQSPTHLIKTRGQQVTLRCSSQSGHNTVSWYQQALGQGPQFIFQYYREEENGRGNFPPRFSGLQFPNYSSELNVNALELDDSALYLCASSSILTDTQYFGPGTRLTVL.

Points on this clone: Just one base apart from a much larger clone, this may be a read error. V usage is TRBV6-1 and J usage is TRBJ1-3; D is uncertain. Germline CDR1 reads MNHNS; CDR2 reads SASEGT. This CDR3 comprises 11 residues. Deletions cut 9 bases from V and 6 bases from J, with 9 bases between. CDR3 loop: CASLLENTIYF. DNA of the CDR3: TGTGCCAGTCTACTGGAAAACACCATATATTTT.

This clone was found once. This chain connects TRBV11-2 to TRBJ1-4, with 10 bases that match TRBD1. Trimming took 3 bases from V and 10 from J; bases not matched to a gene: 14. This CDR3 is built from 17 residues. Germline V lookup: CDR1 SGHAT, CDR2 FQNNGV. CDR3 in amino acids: CASSFPAGGTGAGKLFF. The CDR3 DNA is TGTGCCAGCAGCTTCCCCGCGGGAGGGACAGGGGCCGGAAAACTGTTTTTT.

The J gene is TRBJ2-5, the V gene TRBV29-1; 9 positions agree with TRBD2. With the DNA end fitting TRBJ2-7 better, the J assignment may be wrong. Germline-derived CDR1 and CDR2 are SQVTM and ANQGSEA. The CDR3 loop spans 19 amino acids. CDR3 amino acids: CSVEGVSGRPNDSPYEQYF. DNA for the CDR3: TGCAGCGTTGAAGGGGTAAGCGGGAGGCCTAATGATTCTCCCTACGAGCAGTACTTC.

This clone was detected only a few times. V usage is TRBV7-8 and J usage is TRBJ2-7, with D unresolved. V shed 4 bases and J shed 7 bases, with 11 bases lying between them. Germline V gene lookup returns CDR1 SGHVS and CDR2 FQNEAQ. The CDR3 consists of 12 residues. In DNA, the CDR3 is TGTGCCAGCAGCTGGGTCTTCGGGGAGCAGTACTTC. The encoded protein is CASSWVFGEQYF.